The rows below give T cell receptor beta chains drawn from one sample of a study of cytomegalovirus exposure and HLA in healthy donors. Sequencing used immunoSEQ multiplex PCR; TCRdb keeps in-frame clones, though not all of them. The repertoire includes under 200,000 clones, approximately 86% of them detected once, and approximately 0.31% sits in the top ten. The sample taken for sequencing was PBMCs. Receptors originate from a woman between 25 and 40 years old in good health and CMV-seronegative. Both conserved end residues are part of each CDR3. A D gene is named only where the DNA matches it firmly. Clone size appears in some rows only: once, few, many, or a class for an expanded clone.

v_gene,abundance,d_gene,j_gene,CDR3nt,CDR3aa
TRBV10-2,NA,NA,TRBJ2-3,TGCGCCAGCAGTGAGCCTCCTCGGGATACGCAGTATTTT,CASSEPPRDTQYF
TRBV5-1,NA,NA,TRBJ1-3,TGCGCCAGCAGCTTGGGGACAGCCTCTGGAAACACCATATATTTT,CASSLGTASGNTIYF
TRBV9,NA,TRBD1,TRBJ2-7,TGTGCCAGCAGCGTAGGAGGGGGCAGATCCTACGAGCAGTACTTC,CASSVGGGRSYEQYF
TRBV29-1,NA,TRBD1,TRBJ2-1,TGCAGCGTTGACAGGGGGTATCCCAATGAGCAGTTCTTC,CSVDRGYPNEQFF
TRBV11-2,NA,TRBD2,TRBJ2-3,TGTGCCAGCAGCTTAAGCGGGAGCTGGTCAGATACGCAGTATTTT,CASSLSGSWSDTQYF
TRBV10-3,NA,TRBD2,TRBJ2-1,TGTGCCATCAGGGACCTTAGCGGGGGGGATTACAATGAGCAGTTCTTC,CAIRDLSGGDYNEQFF
TRBV6-9,NA,NA,TRBJ2-1,TGTCCACAGCTGGAAGGGGCCGACAATGAGCAGTTCTTC,CPQLEGADNEQFF
TRBV6-6,few,NA,TRBJ2-1,TGTGCCAGCAGTTACTCCAGGGTCTACAATGAGCAGTTCTTC,CASSYSRVYNEQFF
TRBV6-4,NA,TRBD1,TRBJ1-1,TGTGCCAGCAGTGTTGAGGGGGCGAGTGGGACTGAAGCTTTCTTT,CASSVEGASGTEAFF
TRBV14,NA,TRBD2,TRBJ2-2,TGTGCCAGCAGCCACAGCGGGAGGGCCGACGGGGAGCTGTTTTTT,CASSHSGRADGELFF
TRBV5-1,once,NA,TRBJ1-1,TGCGCCAGCAGCTTGTTCGGCAGGCAGAACACTGAAGCTTTCTTT,CASSLFGRQNTEAFF
TRBV28,NA,NA,TRBJ2-1,TGTGCCAGCAGTTTGCTAAACTCCTACAATGAGCAGTTCTTC,CASSLLNSYNEQFF
TRBV7-8,NA,TRBD1,TRBJ1-1,TGTGCCAGCAGCGAGACAGGGGGGACTGAAGCTTTCTTT,CASSETGGTEAFF
TRBV7-3,NA,NA,TRBJ2-5,TGTGCCAGCGGGGAGCGCGGGGAGACCCAGTACTTC,CASGERGETQYF
TRBV27,NA,NA,TRBJ2-7,TGTGCCAGCAGACGCGACCCTCTCGACAGTTCTTACGAGCAGTACTTC,CASRRDPLDSSYEQYF
TRBV7-8,NA,NA,TRBJ1-6,TGTGCCAGCAGCTTAGGAAGCGCCATGCGTAATTCACCCCTCCACTTT,CASSLGSAMRNSPLHF
TRBV5-1,once,TRBD2,TRBJ2-7,TGCGCCAGCAGCTCGCCGGGATACCGGACTAGCTACGAGCAGTACTTC,CASSSPGYRTSYEQYF
TRBV27,NA,TRBD2,TRBJ2-3,TGTGCCAGCAGTAAAGCTAGCGGGGGGGCCCCAGATACGCAGTATTTT,CASSKASGGAPDTQYF
TRBV27,NA,TRBD2,TRBJ2-1,TGTGCCAGCAGTTTGACTCGGGGGGCCTACAATGAGCAGTTCTTC,CASSLTRGAYNEQFF
TRBV9,NA,TRBD1,TRBJ2-3,TGTGCCAGCAGCGTACAGGGACAGGGTATGGATACGCAGTATTTT,CASSVQGQGMDTQYF
TRBV5-4,NA,TRBD1,TRBJ1-2,TGTGCCAGCAGCTTACCTTCGACAGGGGCCCACTATGGCTACACCTTC,CASSLPSTGAHYGYTF
TRBV2,few,NA,TRBJ2-3,TGTGCCAGCAATCGGCAGGGTCGCACAGATACGCAGTATTTT,CASNRQGRTDTQYF
TRBV2,NA,NA,TRBJ2-3,TGTGCCAGCAGTGTGGAACTAGCCACAGATACGCAGTATTTT,CASSVELATDTQYF
TRBV30,NA,NA,TRBJ1-5,TGTGCCTGGAAGGCAGGGCGAAGGCCCCAGCATTTT,CAWKAGRRPQHF
TRBV6-1,NA,NA,TRBJ1-3,TGTGCCAGCAGTTCGGGACACAACTCTGGAAACACCATATATTTT,CASSSGHNSGNTIYF
TRBV29-1,NA,TRBD1,TRBJ2-1,TGCAGCGTTGAAGATCGGGACAGGGGGCTCAATGAGCAGTTCTTC,CSVEDRDRGLNEQFF
TRBV6-5,NA,TRBD2,TRBJ2-7,TGTGCCAGCAGTTCGGGACTAGATCGCTTGTTGCAGTACTTC,CASSSGLDRLLQYF
TRBV4-2,NA,NA,TRBJ2-3,TGTGCCAGCAGCCAAGATAACACAGATACGCAGTATTTT,CASSQDNTDTQYF
TRBV9,NA,TRBD2,TRBJ2-1,TGTGCCAGCAGCGTAGACGGGAGGGCTTCCTACAATGAGCAGTTCTTC,CASSVDGRASYNEQFF
TRBV15,NA,NA,TRBJ1-4,TGTGCCACCAGCAGCGGGCGATCAGGGGAAAGAGGTGAAAAACTGTTTTTT,CATSSGRSGERGEKLFF
TRBV6-1,NA,TRBD2,TRBJ2-5,TGTGCCAGCAGACTAGCGGGATCGCCTGAGACCCAGTACTTC,CASRLAGSPETQYF
TRBV27,NA,TRBD1,TRBJ1-1,TGTGCCAGCAGTTCAATGGGGGGACAGGGGAACACTGAAGCTTTCTTT,CASSSMGGQGNTEAFF
TRBV6-1,once,NA,TRBJ1-5,TGTGCCAGCAGTGCGCGGACACTTAGCAATCAGCCCCAGCATTTT,CASSARTLSNQPQHF
TRBV25-1,NA,NA,TRBJ2-3,TGTGCCAGCAGTGGGATTAGGTCGGGGATGGCATGGGATACGCAGTATTTT,CASSGIRSGMAWDTQYF
TRBV4-1,once,NA,TRBJ2-7,TGCGCCAGCAGCAAAAAGCTGCTGGGCGACGAGCAGTACTTC,CASSKKLLGDEQYF
TRBV5-1,NA,TRBD1,TRBJ2-5,TGCGCCAGCAGCTATCGAACCGGGACAGGGCAAGAGACCCAGTACTTC,CASSYRTGTGQETQYF
TRBV4-1,NA,NA,TRBJ2-7,TGCGCCAGCAGCCAAGTGGTGGGCCGGAACACCTACTACGAGCAGTACTTC,CASSQVVGRNTYYEQYF
TRBV19,NA,NA,TRBJ1-1,TGTGCCAGTAGTATTACGTCTGGGCGTGCTGAAGCTTTCTTT,CASSITSGRAEAFF
TRBV11-3,NA,NA,TRBJ2-1,TGTGCCAGCAGCAAAACATGGGGAAGGGGCTACAATGAGCAGTTCTTC,CASSKTWGRGYNEQFF
TRBV9,NA,TRBD2,TRBJ2-7,TGTGCCAGCAGCGTTCGGTTGAGCGGGAGTATCAACGAGCAGTACTTC,CASSVRLSGSINEQYF
TRBV10-3,NA,NA,TRBJ1-2,TGTGCCATCAGTGAATCAGGGTCTAACTATGGCTACACCTTC,CAISESGSNYGYTF
TRBV6-6,NA,TRBD2,TRBJ2-3,TGTGCCAGCAGTCTAGAGCGGGAGCCCCCCGATACGCAGTATTTT,CASSLEREPPDTQYF
TRBV15,NA,TRBD1,TRBJ2-5,TGTGCCACCAGCAGAGCAGGGACAGGGGGAGAGACCCAGTACTTC,CATSRAGTGGETQYF
TRBV6-4,NA,NA,TRBJ2-1,TGTGCCAGCAGTGATTCCCTAGGCCGTGAGCAGTTCTTC,CASSDSLGREQFF
TRBV18,NA,NA,TRBJ1-1,TGTGCCAGCTCACCAAGCGGGGCAGCGAACACTGAAGCTTTCTTT,CASSPSGAANTEAFF
TRBV27,once,NA,TRBJ2-1,TGTGCCAGCAGTTTATTAACCCCCCGAGGCAATGAGCAGTTCTTC,CASSLLTPRGNEQFF
TRBV7-2,NA,NA,TRBJ1-1,TGTGCCAGCAGCTTGACAGGAGTGAACACTGAAGCTTTCTTT,CASSLTGVNTEAFF
TRBV5-1,NA,NA,TRBJ1-1,TGCGCCAGCAGCTTGTTGGTCCTGGAGGCTTTCTTT,CASSLLVLEAFF
TRBV9,NA,NA,TRBJ1-1,TGTGCCAGCAGCGTTAGCCCCAACTCTGAAGCTTTCTTT,CASSVSPNSEAFF
TRBV19,few,NA,TRBJ1-5,TGTGCCAGTAGTATGAACGGGGTGGATCAGCCCCAGCATTTT,CASSMNGVDQPQHF
TRBV6-1,NA,TRBD1,TRBJ2-7,TGTGCCAGCAGTGAAGCATGGACAGGGAACTTCTACTTC,CASSEAWTGNFYF
TRBV19,NA,TRBD1,TRBJ1-4,TGTGCCAGTAGTAACGCAGGGGGCACGACTAATGAAAAACTGTTTTTT,CASSNAGGTTNEKLFF
TRBV9,few,NA,TRBJ2-1,TGTGCCAGCAGCGTAACTAGCAGCCACAATGAGCAGTTCTTC,CASSVTSSHNEQFF
TRBV28,NA,NA,TRBJ1-2,TGTGCCAGCAGTTCCTCCGGGGGCTACACCTTC,CASSSSGGYTF
TRBV5-6,NA,NA,TRBJ1-1,TGTGCCAGCATGGGGGGTAGGGACACTGAAGCTTTCTTT,CASMGGRDTEAFF
TRBV20-1,NA,NA,TRBJ2-7,TGCAGTGCTAGAGATCTCGTCGAGCAGTACTTC,CSARDLVEQYF
TRBV7-9,NA,NA,TRBJ2-7,TGTTCCAGCAGCTTACCCGAGGGAGCGGAGTACTTC,CSSSLPEGAEYF
TRBV2,NA,TRBD2,TRBJ2-1,TGTGCCAGCCGGGACTATAAGCAGTTCTTC,CASRDYKQFF
TRBV5-1,NA,NA,TRBJ2-5,TGCGCCAGCAGCCCGGGACTCCCACAAGAGACCCAGTACTTC,CASSPGLPQETQYF